These 18 T cell receptor beta chains were all obtained from the same sample, sequenced in a study of synovial regulatory T cells in juvenile arthritis. TCRdb's copy holds only in-frame clones and misses some; the assay was immunoSEQ multiplex PCR. This listing includes around 9,900 clones. The sample comprised Treg cells from blood. Specified subset: remaining (HLA-DR-negative) circulating blood Treg cells. These TCRs come from a donor between 2 and 29 years old with juvenile idiopathic arthritis.

The chain joins TRBV20-1 to TRBJ1-2. The CDR3 contains 11 residues. DNA is not recorded here. Germline CDR1 DFQATT, CDR2 SNEGSKA (reference sequence). CDR3 in amino acids: CSATPYYGYTF.

This sequence joins TRBV19 and TRBJ1-5. CDR1 and CDR2 (germline): LNHDA, SQIVND (reference sequence). The CDR3 length is 14 residues. Only the protein sequence is given. CDR3 loop: CASSIWGENQPQHF.

V gene TRBV10-3 combines with J gene TRBJ2-7; absent DNA, TCRdb's TRBD2 call cannot be checked. CDR3 length equals 13 residues. The DNA is not on file. Germline V gives CDR1 ENHRY, CDR2 SYGVKD. CDR3 in amino acids: CAIRGTSNYEQYF.

The V and J genes are TRBV7-3 and TRBJ2-5. In germline, CDR1 is SGHTA, CDR2 FQGTGA. The CDR3 is 13 amino acids. No nucleotide data were recorded. The CDR3 is CASSTQPEETQYF.

The rearrangement links TRBV11-2 to TRBJ1-1; TCRdb selects TRBD1, and the lack of DNA leaves this call unchecked. The germline V gene encodes CDR1 SGHAT and CDR2 FQNNGV. CDR3 length equals 16 residues. No nucleotide data were recorded. CDR3: CASSLYTGGSITEAFF.

The J gene is TRBJ2-7, the V gene TRBV18; the TRBD1 assignment by TCRdb is unverifiable without DNA. Germline-derived CDR1 and CDR2 are KGHSH and LQKENI. This CDR3 has 14 amino acids. Nucleotide data are not available. CDR3 protein: CASSPRPGLYEQYF.

This chain joins TRBV15 and TRBJ1-6. This CDR3 has 17 amino acids. Only the protein is on record. The germline gives CDR1 LNHNV, CDR2 YYDKDF (reference sequence). The CDR3 sequence is CATSRGLGGEGNSPLHF.

The CDR3 sequence: CASSSLAWGEKLFF. The chain has TRBV7-9 and TRBJ1-4. Germline V gene lookup returns CDR1 SEHNR and CDR2 FQNEAQ (reference sequence). The CDR3 is made up of 14 amino acids. No DNA is recorded.

The V gene is TRBV18, the J gene TRBJ2-7; TCRdb indicates TRBD1, and absent DNA this call remains unverified. This CDR3 has 13 amino acids. No DNA has been recorded. Germline V gene sequence: CDR1 KGHSH, CDR2 LQKENI. The CDR3 sequence: CASSPDREDEQYF.

The CDR3 here is CASKEGGTSGIVNEQFF. The rearrangement joins TRBV5-1 to TRBJ2-1; the TRBD2 assignment by TCRdb is unverifiable without DNA. Germline CDR1 SGHRS, CDR2 YFSETQ. CDR3 size: 17 residues. No DNA has been recorded.

The V and J genes are TRBV5-1 and TRBJ2-7; TCRdb indicates TRBD1, and absent DNA this call remains unverified. The CDR3 length is 13 residues. DNA for this receptor is not on file. Germline V gene lookup returns CDR1 SGHRS and CDR2 YFSETQ. The CDR3 spells CASSLATSFEQYF.

This chain joins TRBV6-6 and TRBJ1-4; TCRdb gives TRBD1 as the D gene, but with no DNA this cannot be confirmed. The CDR3 covers 14 residues. Only the protein is available. Germline CDR1 MNHNY, CDR2 SVGAGI (reference sequence). The CDR3: CASSPTGEKEKLFF.

This clone ranks as medium-sized in terms of frequency. The chain links TRBV7-6 to TRBJ2-7; the TRBD1 assignment by TCRdb is unverifiable without DNA. The CDR3 runs 15 residues. No nucleotide data were recorded. Germline CDR1 SGHVS, CDR2 FNYEAQ. CDR3 in amino acids: CASSLGPGQSYEQYF. The variable domain in full, with the rest retrieved from reference TRBV7-6 and TRBJ2-7, is GAGVSQSPRYKVTKRGQDVALRCDPISGHVSLYWYRQALGQGPEFLTYFNYEAQQDKSGLPNDRFSAERPEGSISTLTIQRTEQRDSAMYRCASSLGPGQSYEQYFGPGTRLTVT.

This chain connects TRBV5-6 to TRBJ1-6; TCRdb outputs TRBD1, but without DNA this stays unchecked. CDR3 length: 14 residues. The nucleotide record is missing. The germline V gene has CDR1 SGHDT and CDR2 YYEEEE. CDR3 region: CASSLQGFDSPLHF. The whole variable domain, filled in from reference TRBV5-6 and TRBJ1-6, reads DAGVTQSPTHLIKTRGQQVTLRCSPKSGHDTVSWYQQALGQGPQFIFQYYEEEERQRGNFPDRFSGHQFPNYSSELNVNALLLGDSALYLCASSLQGFDSPLHFGNGTRLTVT.

The V gene is TRBV4-3, the J gene TRBJ2-3; no DNA is available, so the TRBD1 call from TCRdb remains unchecked. The CDR3 spans 18 residues. Only the protein is available. The germline gives CDR1 LGHNA, CDR2 YSLEER. CDR3 in amino acids: CASSQGPWGQGSTDTQYF.

V gene TRBV19 combines with J gene TRBJ2-5; with no DNA, the TCRdb D assignment of TRBD1 cannot be verified. From germline, CDR1 is LNHDA and CDR2 SQIVND (reference sequence). This CDR3 region has 15 residues. DNA is not on record. CDR3: CASSPSRTGQETQYF.

By frequency, this clone is medium-sized. This chain joins TRBV19 and TRBJ1-3. In germline, CDR1 is LNHDA, CDR2 SQIVND (reference sequence). This CDR3 comprises 13 residues. There is no recorded DNA. This CDR3 reads CASSIMWGNTIYF. The full variable domain, with the rest looked up from reference TRBV19 and TRBJ1-3, is DGGITQSPKYLFRKEGQNVTLSCEQNLNHDAMYWYRQDPGQGLRLIYYSQIVNDFQKGDIAEGYSVSREKKESFPLTVTSAQKNPTAFYLCASSIMWGNTIYFGEGSWLTVV.

Frequency places this clone as medium-sized. The CDR3 reads CAAAGSNNEQYF. This chain links TRBV10-3 with TRBJ2-7. The V gene's germline CDR1 is ENHRY and CDR2 SYGVKD. CDR3 size: 12 residues. Only the protein is available.